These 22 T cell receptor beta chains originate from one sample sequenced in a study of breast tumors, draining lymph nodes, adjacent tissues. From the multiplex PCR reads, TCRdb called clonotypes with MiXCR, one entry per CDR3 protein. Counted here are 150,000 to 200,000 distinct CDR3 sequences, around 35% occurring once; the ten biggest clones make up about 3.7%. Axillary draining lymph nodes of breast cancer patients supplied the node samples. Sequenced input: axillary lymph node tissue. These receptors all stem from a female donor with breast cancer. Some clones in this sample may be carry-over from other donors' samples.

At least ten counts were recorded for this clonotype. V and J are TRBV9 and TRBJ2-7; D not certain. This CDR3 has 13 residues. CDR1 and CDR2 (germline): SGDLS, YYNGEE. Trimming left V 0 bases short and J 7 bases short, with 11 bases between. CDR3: CASSVVPEWEQYF. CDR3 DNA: TGTGCCAGCAGCGTAGTTCCCGAGTGGGAGCAGTACTTC. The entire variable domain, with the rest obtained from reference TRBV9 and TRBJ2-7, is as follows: DSGVTQTPKHLITATGQRVTLRCSPRSGDLSVYWYQQSLDQGLQFLIQYYNGEERAKGNILERFSAQQFPDLHSELNLSSLELGDSALYFCASSVVPEWEQYFGPGTRLTVT.

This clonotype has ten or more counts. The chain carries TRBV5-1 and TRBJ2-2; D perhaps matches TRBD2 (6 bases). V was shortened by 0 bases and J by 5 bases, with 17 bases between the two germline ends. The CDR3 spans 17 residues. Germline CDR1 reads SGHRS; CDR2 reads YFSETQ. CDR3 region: CASSLARGGVGTGELFF. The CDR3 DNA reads TGCGCCAGCAGCTTGGCGAGGGGAGGAGTGGGAACCGGGGAGCTGTTTTTT.

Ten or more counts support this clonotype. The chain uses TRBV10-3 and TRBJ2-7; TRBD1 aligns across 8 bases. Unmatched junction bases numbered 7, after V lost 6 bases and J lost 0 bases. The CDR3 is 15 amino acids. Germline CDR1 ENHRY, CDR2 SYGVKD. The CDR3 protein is CAISQGQVISYEQYF. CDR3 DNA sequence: TGTGCCATCAGCCAGGGACAGGTGATCTCCTACGAGCAGTACTTC.

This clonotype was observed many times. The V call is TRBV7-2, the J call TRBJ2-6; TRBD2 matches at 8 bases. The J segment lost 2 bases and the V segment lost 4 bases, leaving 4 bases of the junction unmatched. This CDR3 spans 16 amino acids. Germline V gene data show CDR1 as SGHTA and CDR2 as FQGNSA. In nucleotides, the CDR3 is TGTGCCAGCAGCTGGGACGGGAGGGCTGGGGCCAACGTCCTGACTTTC. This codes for CASSWDGRAGANVLTF.

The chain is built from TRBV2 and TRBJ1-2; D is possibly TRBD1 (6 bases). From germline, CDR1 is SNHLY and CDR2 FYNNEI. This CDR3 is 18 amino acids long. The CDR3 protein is CARGGPGNDRPFNYGYTF. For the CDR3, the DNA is TGTGCTAGAGGTGGGCCCGGGAATGACAGGCCCTTTAACTATGGCTACACCTTC.

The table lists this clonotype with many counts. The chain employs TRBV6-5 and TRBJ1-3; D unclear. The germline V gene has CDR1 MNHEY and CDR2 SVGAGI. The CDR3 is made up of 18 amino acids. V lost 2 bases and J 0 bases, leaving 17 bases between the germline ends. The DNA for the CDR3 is TGTGCCAGCAGTTACGCCCCGCCGGCTGCGTCCTCTGGAAACACCATATATTTT. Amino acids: CASSYAPPAASSGNTIYF.

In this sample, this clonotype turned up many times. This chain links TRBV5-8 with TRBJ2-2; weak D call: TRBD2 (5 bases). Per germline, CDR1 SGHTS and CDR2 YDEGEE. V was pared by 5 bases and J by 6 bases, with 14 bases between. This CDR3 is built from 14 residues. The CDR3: CASSREGSAGELFF. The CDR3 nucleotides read TGTGCCAGCAGTCGTGAGGGCTCGGCCGGGGAGCTGTTTTTT. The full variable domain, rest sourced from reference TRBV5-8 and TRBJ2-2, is EAGVTQSPTHLIKTRGQQATLRCSPISGHTSVYWYQQALGLGLQFLLWYDEGEERNRGNFPPRFSGRQFPNYSSELNVNALELEDSALYLCASSREGSAGELFFGEGSRLTVL.

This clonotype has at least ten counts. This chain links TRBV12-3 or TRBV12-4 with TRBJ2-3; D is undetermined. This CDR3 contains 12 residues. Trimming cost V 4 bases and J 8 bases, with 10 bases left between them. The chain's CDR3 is CASSWIFATQYF. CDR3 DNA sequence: TGTGCCAGCAGTTGGATATTCGCTACGCAGTATTTT.

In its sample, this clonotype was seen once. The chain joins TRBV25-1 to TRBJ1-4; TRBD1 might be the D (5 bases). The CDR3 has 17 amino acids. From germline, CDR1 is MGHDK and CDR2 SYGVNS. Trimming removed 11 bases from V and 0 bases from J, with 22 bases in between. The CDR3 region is CASNDGARYATNEKLFF. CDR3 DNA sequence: TGTGCCTCCAACGACGGGGCTCGGTATGCAACTAATGAAAAACTGTTTTTT.

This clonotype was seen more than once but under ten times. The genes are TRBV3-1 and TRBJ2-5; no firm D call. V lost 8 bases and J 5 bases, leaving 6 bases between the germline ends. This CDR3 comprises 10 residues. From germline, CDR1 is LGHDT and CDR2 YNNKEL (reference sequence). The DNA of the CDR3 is TGTGCCAGCGCCGGGGAGACCCAGTACTTC. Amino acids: CASAGETQYF.

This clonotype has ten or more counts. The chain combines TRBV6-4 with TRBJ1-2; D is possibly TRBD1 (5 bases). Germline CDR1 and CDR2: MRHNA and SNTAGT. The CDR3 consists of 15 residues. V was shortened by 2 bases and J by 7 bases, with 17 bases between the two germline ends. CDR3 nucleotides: TGTGCCAGCAGTGACGGGGAGGGCCCTGGGGGTGGCTACACCTTC. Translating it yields CASSDGEGPGGGYTF.

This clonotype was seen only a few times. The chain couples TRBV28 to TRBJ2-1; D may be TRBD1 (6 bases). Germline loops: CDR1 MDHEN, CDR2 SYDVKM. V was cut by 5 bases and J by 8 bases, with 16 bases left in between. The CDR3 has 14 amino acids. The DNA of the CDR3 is TGTGCCAGCAGTCGACAGGAGTTCGAGGATGAGCAGTTCTTC. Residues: CASSRQEFEDEQFF.

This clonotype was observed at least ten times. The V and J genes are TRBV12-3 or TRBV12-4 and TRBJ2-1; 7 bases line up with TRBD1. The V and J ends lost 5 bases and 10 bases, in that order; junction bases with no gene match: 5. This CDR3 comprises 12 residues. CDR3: CASSRQGGEQFF. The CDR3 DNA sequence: TGTGCCAGCAGTCGACAGGGCGGGGAGCAGTTCTTC.

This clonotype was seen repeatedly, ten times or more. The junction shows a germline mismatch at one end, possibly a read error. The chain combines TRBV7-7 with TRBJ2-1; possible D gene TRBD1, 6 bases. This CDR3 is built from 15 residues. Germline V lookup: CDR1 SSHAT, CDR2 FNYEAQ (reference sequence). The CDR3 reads CASSLVQGMGNEQFF. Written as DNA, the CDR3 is TGTGCTAGCAGCTTAGTGCAGGGGATGGGGAATGAGCAGTTCTTC.

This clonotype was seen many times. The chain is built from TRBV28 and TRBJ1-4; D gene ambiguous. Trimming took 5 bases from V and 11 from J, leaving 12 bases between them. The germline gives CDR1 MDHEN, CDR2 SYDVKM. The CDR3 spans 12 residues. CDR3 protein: CASSLAGWKLFF. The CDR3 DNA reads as TGTGCCAGCAGTCTTGCAGGCTGGAAACTGTTTTTT.

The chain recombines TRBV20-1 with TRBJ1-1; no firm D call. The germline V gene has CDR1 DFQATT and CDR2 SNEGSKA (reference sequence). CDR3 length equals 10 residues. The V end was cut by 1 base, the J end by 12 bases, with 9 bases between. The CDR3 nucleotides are TGCAGTGCTAGAGCACGGAGAACTTTCTTT. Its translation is CSARARRTFF.

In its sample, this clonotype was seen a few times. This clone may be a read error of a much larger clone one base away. This CDR3 reads CASSAWTAQDTQYF. CDR3 DNA: TGCGCCAGCAGCGCCTGGACAGCTCAAGACACCCAGTACTTC. V and J are TRBV5-1 and TRBJ2-5; D is perhaps TRBD1 (6 bases). This CDR3 contains 14 residues. Germline V gene lookup returns CDR1 SGHRS and CDR2 YFSETQ.

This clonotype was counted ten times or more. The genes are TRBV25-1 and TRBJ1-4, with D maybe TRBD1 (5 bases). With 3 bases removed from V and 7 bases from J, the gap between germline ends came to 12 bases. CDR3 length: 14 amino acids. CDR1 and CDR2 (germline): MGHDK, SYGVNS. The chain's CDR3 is CASSDRGRTEKLFF. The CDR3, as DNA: TGTGCCAGCAGTGACCGGGGCCGGACTGAAAAACTGTTTTTT.

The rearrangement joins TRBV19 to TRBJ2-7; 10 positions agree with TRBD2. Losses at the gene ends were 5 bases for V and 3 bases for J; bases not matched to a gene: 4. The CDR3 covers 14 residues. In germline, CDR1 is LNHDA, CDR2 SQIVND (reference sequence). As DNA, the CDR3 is TGTGCCAGTAGTGCTAGCGGGGGAATCTACGAGCAGTACTTC. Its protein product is CASSASGGIYEQYF.

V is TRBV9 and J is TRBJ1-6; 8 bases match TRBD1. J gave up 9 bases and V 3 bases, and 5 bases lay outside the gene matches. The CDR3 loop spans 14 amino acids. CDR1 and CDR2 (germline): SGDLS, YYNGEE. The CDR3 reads CASSEGTGGSPLHF. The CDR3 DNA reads TGTGCCAGCAGCGAGGGGACAGGTGGTTCACCCCTCCACTTT.

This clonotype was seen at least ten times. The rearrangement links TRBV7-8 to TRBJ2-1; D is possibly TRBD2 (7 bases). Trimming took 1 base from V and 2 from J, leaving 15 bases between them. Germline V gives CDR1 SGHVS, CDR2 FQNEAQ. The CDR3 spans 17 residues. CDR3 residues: CASSLGAGGGPYNEQFF. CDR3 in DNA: TGTGCCAGCAGCTTAGGGGCTGGGGGGGGGCCCTACAATGAGCAGTTCTTC.

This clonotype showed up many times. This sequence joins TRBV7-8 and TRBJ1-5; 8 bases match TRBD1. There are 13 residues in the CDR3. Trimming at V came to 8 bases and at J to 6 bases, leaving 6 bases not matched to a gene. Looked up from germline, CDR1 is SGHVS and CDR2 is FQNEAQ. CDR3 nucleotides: TGTGCCAGCGCGACAGGGGTTTCTCAGCCCCAGCATTTT. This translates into CASATGVSQPQHF.